The 30 T cell receptor beta chains given below trace back to one sample, sequenced in a study of TET2 disruption in CD19-targeted CAR T cells. These receptors' targets are unknown. The protocol was immunoSEQ multiplex PCR, while the TCRdb copy is restricted to in-frame clones and leaves out a portion. The sample's table shows tens of thousands of clones. Treatment noted: autologous CTL019 cells: CD19 CAR with 4-1BB and CD3 zeta domains. The specimen comprised CD8- CAR+ T cells sorted from cultured blood T cells, sampled for CD19 CAR T cell therapy. As to subset: CD8-negative CAR-positive T cells from the infusion product. The source of these receptors is a man between 70 and 80 years old with chronic lymphocytic leukemia.

Notes on this clone: Read data end 3 residues before the CDR3 end; the end is taken from the germline J gene. The chain couples TRBV30 to TRBJ2-4, with D possibly being TRBD2 (6 bases). The germline CDR1 and CDR2 sequences are GTSNPN and SVGIG (reference sequence). The CDR3 runs 13 residues. CDR3: CAWSGGDGETQYF. Partial CDR3 DNA: TGTGCCTGGAGTGGCGGGGATGGAGAGACT.

Concerning this clone itself: The junction does not match germline at one end; this may be a read error. The read ends 3 residues shy of where the CDR3 ends; the end is completed using the germline J gene. The chain links TRBV4-2 to TRBJ2-2; 11 bases are a match to TRBD1. The CDR3 sequence is 17 residues long. Germline CDR1 is LGHNA and CDR2 is YNFKEQ. The DNA read from the CDR3 is TGCGCCAGCAGCCACACCCGAGGACAGGGGGCGACCGGGGAG. It is translated as CASSHTRGQGATGE. The full CDR3 is CASSHTRGQGATGELFF.

A note on this clone: Coverage ceases 3 residues before the CDR3 finishes, and the germline J gene fills in the end. This sequence joins TRBV11-2 and TRBJ2-2, with 9 bases matching TRBD1. CDR3 length: 15 amino acids. The V segment lost 5 bases and the J segment 6 bases; nucleotides outside the gene matches: 7. Looked up from germline, CDR1 is SGHAT and CDR2 is FQNNGV. The sequenced part of the CDR3 DNA is TGTGCCAGCAGCACAACTAGGACAGGGGCCGGGGAG. It yields the protein CASSTTRTGAGE. The whole CDR3 reads CASSTTRTGAGELFF.

On this clone: Read coverage stops 3 residues before the CDR3 terminus; the germline J gene supplies the remainder. This chain uses TRBV19 with TRBJ2-4, with TRBD1 matching over 10 bases. The germline CDR1 and CDR2 sequences are LNHDA and SQIVND (reference sequence). The CDR3 covers 15 residues. Here the CDR3 reads CASSNGGTGAQPQYF. The DNA read from the CDR3 is TGTGCCAGTAGTAATGGTGGGACAGGGGCCCAGCCT.

For this clone: The DNA ends 3 residues before the CDR3 does, and the rest of the CDR3 is filled in from the germline J gene. Other DNA sequences from this sample encode an identical CDR3 as well. The chain has TRBV29-1 and TRBJ2-5; TRBD1 matches 8 bases. This CDR3 has 12 residues. The J segment lost 5 bases and the V segment lost 6 bases, leaving 5 bases of the junction unmatched. Germline-derived CDR1 and CDR2 are SQVTM and ANQGSEA. CDR3 DNA, as far as it was read: TGCAGCGTCGACAGGGGCCGTGAGACC. It specifies CSVDRGRET. The full CDR3 sequence reads CSVDRGRETQYF.

A word on this clone: The read ends 3 residues before the CDR3 terminus; that terminus is restored from the germline J gene. J is TRBJ2-7 and V is TRBV28; 12 bases match TRBD2. The J segment lost 5 bases and the V segment lost 4 bases, leaving 15 bases of the junction unmatched. The V gene's germline CDR1 is MDHEN and CDR2 SYDVKM. The CDR3 consists of 18 residues. This CDR3 reads CASSSPYGLAGGRDEQYF. Partial CDR3 DNA: TGTGCCAGCAGTTCCCCATATGGTCTAGCGGGGGGGCGCGACGAG.

Turning to this clone: The observed sequence ends 3 residues before the CDR3 terminus, with the missing tail filled in from the germline J gene. This chain joins TRBV5-1 and TRBJ2-1, with 15 bases fitting TRBD2. This CDR3 is 20 amino acids long. Germline V lookup: CDR1 SGHRS, CDR2 YFSETQ. V was clipped by 2 bases and J by 0 bases; unmatched bases: 9. This CDR3 is CASSFSLGTSGGSSYNEQFF. CDR3 bases read: TGCGCCAGCAGCTTTTCCCTTGGGACTAGCGGGGGGAGCTCCTACAATGAG.

This clone is medium-sized (0.01 to 0.1%) by frequency. The read gets to within 3 residues of the CDR3 end, and the germline J gene fills in the rest. The chain recombines TRBV20-1 with TRBJ1-2; 7 positions match TRBD1. V shed 2 bases, J shed 5 bases, and the junction held 8 bases outside the gene matches. The CDR3 loop spans 14 amino acids. Germline V gene sequence: CDR1 DFQATT, CDR2 SNEGSKA (reference sequence). CDR3 region: CSARLEGAGYGYTF. Incomplete CDR3 DNA: TGCAGTGCTAGACTGGAGGGGGCGGGGTATGGC.

Details on this clone: Sequencing ends 3 residues short of the CDR3 end; the germline J gene provides the rest. This sequence joins TRBV19 and TRBJ2-7; D call uncertain. CDR1 and CDR2 (germline): LNHDA, SQIVND (reference sequence). This CDR3 spans 14 amino acids. The germline V and J ends were trimmed by 5 bases and 2 bases, with 13 bases remaining between them. CDR3 DNA (partial): TGTGCCAGTAGTGAGGCGACACGGCCCTACGAG. It is translated as CASSEATRPYE. The full CDR3 protein is CASSEATRPYEQYF.

On this clone itself: The observed sequence ends 3 residues before the CDR3 terminus, with the missing tail filled in from the germline J gene. The same CDR3 arises from other DNA sequences in this sample as well. V usage is TRBV11-2 and J usage is TRBJ2-7, with TRBD1 identical over 9 bases. In germline, CDR1 is SGHAT, CDR2 FQNNGV. This CDR3 has 15 amino acids. V dropped 4 bases and J dropped 2; count of bases not matched to a gene: 6. CDR3 DNA (partial): TGTGCCAGCAGCTCCTACAGGGGGCAGGCCTACGAG. This codes for CASSSYRGQAYE. The CDR3, in full, reads CASSSYRGQAYEQYF.

A word on this clone: The read halts 3 residues ahead of the CDR3 end, with the missing end drawn from the germline J gene. This chain links TRBV29-1 with TRBJ2-1; tentative D call: TRBD1 (7 bases). CDR3 length: 13 amino acids. The V gene lost 7 bases and the J gene lost 4 bases, with 14 bases spanning the gap. CDR1 and CDR2 from the germline V gene are SQVTM and ANQGSEA. The sequenced CDR3 bases are TGCAGCGCTGGTCAGGGGGGATACAATGAG. This sequence encodes CSAGQGGYNE. From start to end, the CDR3 is CSAGQGGYNEQFF.

With respect to this clone: The read ends 3 residues before the CDR3 terminus; that terminus is restored from the germline J gene. The chain employs TRBV12-3 or TRBV12-4 and TRBJ2-7; 8 bases map to TRBD1. This CDR3 is 14 amino acids long. V trimming: 7 bases; J trimming: 6 bases; junction bases outside the gene matches: 11. The CDR3 region is CASNPGAGGFEQYF. Partial CDR3 DNA: TGTGCCAGCAACCCTGGGGCAGGGGGCTTCGAG.

About this clone itself: The CDR3 is cut off 3 residues early in the read; its end comes from the germline J gene. The chain links TRBV19 to TRBJ1-2; D might be TRBD1 (5 bases). CDR3 length: 14 residues. Per germline, CDR1 LNHDA and CDR2 SQIVND (reference sequence). The CDR3 DNA, read in part, is TGTGCCAGTAGTCCGCGGGGGATCAATTACGAC. This translates into CASSPRGINYD. The whole CDR3 protein is CASSPRGINYDYTF. Together with reference TRBV19 and TRBJ1-2, the CDR3 gives the full variable domain: DGGITQSPKYLFRKEGQNVTLSCEQNLNHDAMYWYRQDPGQGLRLIYYSQIVNDFQKGDIAEGYSVSREKKESFPLTVTSAQKNPTAFYLCASSPRGINYDYTFGSGTRLTVV.

As to this clone: Read sequence stops 3 residues before the CDR3 end, and the germline J gene provides the missing end. The chain is built from TRBV12-3 or TRBV12-4 and TRBJ2-7; 9 bases fit TRBD1. Trimming cost V 3 bases and J 2 bases; bases outside gene matches: 8. CDR3 length: 16 amino acids. Here the CDR3 reads CASSLGDRALAYEQYF. The covered CDR3 bases are TGTGCCAGCAGTTTGGGGGACAGGGCCCTTGCCTACGAG.

In the case of this clone: The CDR3 end falls 3 residues outside the read, so it is completed with the germline J gene. The rearrangement links TRBV5-1 to TRBJ2-4, with 13 bases matching TRBD2. The CDR3 contains 14 residues. Germline lookup yields CDR1 SGHRS and CDR2 YFSETQ. CDR3 amino acids: CASSGGTSGETQYF. The part of the CDR3 DNA that was read is TGCGCCAGCAGCGGCGGGACTAGCGGGGAGACT.

With respect to this clone: The read terminates 3 residues ahead of where the CDR3 ends, so the germline J gene completes it. V usage is TRBV11-2 and J usage is TRBJ2-1; 9 bases line up with TRBD1. The CDR3 is 15 residues long. Germline CDR1 SGHAT, CDR2 FQNNGV. The J segment lost 1 base and the V segment lost 3 bases, leaving 1 base of the junction unmatched. CDR3 sequence reads: CASSLGQGSYNEQFF. The DNA read from the CDR3 is TGTGCCAGCAGCTTGGGACAGGGTTCCTACAATGAG.

This clone is labeled medium-sized (0.01 to 0.1%) based on frequency. Read coverage stops 3 residues before the CDR3 terminus; the germline J gene supplies the remainder. The genes are TRBV6-4 and TRBJ2-3, with 9 nucleotides matching TRBD2. The CDR3 spans 17 residues. J lost 0 bases, V lost 0 bases, and 4 bases had no gene match. The germline V gene encodes CDR1 MRHNA and CDR2 SNTAGT. The CDR3 DNA, read in part, is TGTGCCAGCAGTGACTCTAGCGGGGGACCAAGCACAGATACG. Residues: CASSDSSGGPSTDT. The entire CDR3 is CASSDSSGGPSTDTQYF.

For this clone: From the germline J gene comes the end of the CDR3, since the read stops 3 residues before it. This sequence joins TRBV28 and TRBJ1-1; no clear D gene. Germline V gene sequence: CDR1 MDHEN, CDR2 SYDVKM. There are 12 residues in the CDR3. The CDR3 region is CASSPPRQLAFF. The sequenced part of the CDR3 DNA is TGTGCCAGCAGTCCCCCCCGACAATTG.

Of note for this clone: The sequenced fragment ends 3 residues before the CDR3 boundary, so the rest is inferred from the germline J gene. Other DNA sequences of this sample code for an identical CDR3. The chain joins TRBV6-1 to TRBJ1-3; D is perhaps TRBD1 (6 bases). Germline V gene lookup returns CDR1 MNHNS and CDR2 SASEGT. This CDR3 has 16 residues. V was trimmed by 2 bases and J by 0 bases, leaving 11 bases between them. The DNA read from the CDR3 is TGTGCCAGCAGTGAAAGGGGAGGGGGCTCTGGAAACACC. Translation gives CASSERGGGSGNT. The complete CDR3 reads CASSERGGGSGNTIYF.

Details on this clone: The read falls 3 residues short of the CDR3 end, and the missing part is taken from the germline J gene. The J gene is TRBJ1-1, the V gene TRBV20-1, with a weak D call TRBD1 (5 bases). V was clipped by 6 bases and J by 7 bases, with 12 bases between them. This CDR3 has 11 amino acids. Germline-derived CDR1 and CDR2 are DFQATT and SNEGSKA (reference sequence). The CDR3 DNA, read in part, is TGCAGTGCCAGACAACAGGTTGAA. Its translation: CSARQQVE. The CDR3 reads in full as CSARQQVEAFF.

As for this clone: The CDR3 is cut off 3 residues early in the read; its end comes from the germline J gene. The chain carries TRBV11-2 and TRBJ2-5; TRBD1 aligns across 9 bases. Trimming cost V 7 bases and J 5 bases; bases outside gene matches: 8. From germline, CDR1 is SGHAT and CDR2 FQNNGV. CDR3 length: 14 residues. CDR3 DNA (partial): TGTGCCAGCAACCAACAGGGGGCCGGTGAGACC. Translation gives CASNQQGAGET. The entire CDR3 protein is CASNQQGAGETQYF. The full variable domain, in which reference TRBV11-2 and TRBJ2-5 provide the parts outside the CDR3, is EAGVAQSPRYKIIEKRQSVAFWCNPISGHATLYWYQQILGQGPKLLIQFQNNGVVDDSQLPKDRFSAERLKGVDSTLKIQPAKLEDSAVYLCASNQQGAGETQYFGPGTRLLVL.

Concerning this clone: The read gets to within 3 residues of the CDR3 end, and the germline J gene fills in the rest. The J gene is TRBJ1-2, the V gene TRBV30; weak D call: TRBD1 (6 bases). The germline V gene has CDR1 GTSNPN and CDR2 SVGIG (reference sequence). There are 15 residues in the CDR3. The CDR3 bases that were read are TGTGCCTGGAACCCCGGACAGCTGTCTCACAATGAC. As protein: CAWNPGQLSHND. The whole CDR3 protein is CAWNPGQLSHNDYTF.

Remarks on this clone: The read finishes 3 residues shy of the CDR3 end, and the germline J gene is used to complete it. The rearrangement uses TRBV19 and TRBJ2-4, with 10 bases aligning to TRBD2. In germline, CDR1 is LNHDA, CDR2 SQIVND (reference sequence). The CDR3 runs to 16 residues. CDR3 DNA (partial): TGTGCCAGTACCCCGGCTAGCGGGGGCCCTCAAGAGACT. It codes for CASTPASGGPQET. Given in full, the CDR3 is CASTPASGGPQETQYF.

In the case of this clone: From the germline J gene comes the end of the CDR3, since the read stops 3 residues before it. The chain uses TRBV7-3 and TRBJ2-1; 8 bases are shared with TRBD2. V was pared by 7 bases and J by 5 bases, with 7 bases of the junction left unmatched. The CDR3 covers 14 residues. Germline lookup yields CDR1 SGHTA and CDR2 FQGTGA. The sequenced part of the CDR3 DNA is TGTGCCAGCACCAAGGGACTAGGTAACAATGAG. This encodes CASTKGLGNNE. The complete CDR3 protein is CASTKGLGNNEQFF.

Concerning this clone: The CDR3 extends 3 residues past the end of the read, so its final part is completed from the germline J gene. The chain joins TRBV4-2 to TRBJ2-2, with 10 bases that match TRBD2. CDR3 length: 17 residues. CDR1 is LGHNA, CDR2 YNFKEQ, per germline. With 1 base clipped from V and 5 bases from J, the junction kept 7 bases outside the gene matches. CDR3: CASSQAGAGGRTGELFF. The DNA read from the CDR3 is TGTGCCAGCAGCCAAGCGGGAGCGGGGGGGCGTACCGGGGAG.

A remark on this clone: The missing CDR3 end, 3 residues past where the read stops, is filled in from the germline J gene. V usage is TRBV6-2 or TRBV6-3 and J usage is TRBJ2-5; D remains ambiguous. With 10 bases removed from V and 4 bases from J, the gap between germline ends came to 13 bases. CDR3 length: 12 amino acids. Germline values: CDR1 MNHEY, CDR2 SVGEGT. Here the CDR3 reads CATSWYGETQYF. The part of the CDR3 DNA that was read is TGTGCCACCTCCTGGTACGGAGAGACC.

About this clone: The sequence runs out 3 residues before the end of the CDR3; the remainder is reconstructed from the germline J gene. This rearrangement joins TRBV6-2 or TRBV6-3 to TRBJ1-2; TRBD1 matches at 8 bases. The trim removed 5 bases at V and 4 bases at J, leaving 3 bases unmatched. This CDR3 spans 13 amino acids. CDR1 is MNHEY, CDR2 SVGEGT, per germline. Incomplete CDR3 DNA: TGTGCCAGCAGTCCGACAGGGGCCTATGGC. Its protein product is CASSPTGAYG. The CDR3 in full is CASSPTGAYGYTF.

A remark on this clone: The CDR3 end lies 3 residues beyond the end of the read and is filled in from the germline J gene. The gene calls are TRBV25-1 and TRBJ1-1; no clear D. The CDR3 loop spans 13 amino acids. Trimming removed 11 bases from V and 1 base from J, with 14 bases in between. Germline V gene lookup returns CDR1 MGHDK and CDR2 SYGVNS. The CDR3 region is CASSVGENTEAFF. CDR3 DNA, as far as it was read: TGTGCCTCCTCGGTCGGGGAGAACACTGAA.

A remark on this clone: The read ends 3 residues early relative to the CDR3; the germline J gene fills the gap. This specimen includes other DNA sequences encoding the same CDR3. This chain uses TRBV19 with TRBJ1-3, with D perhaps TRBD1 (5 bases). The V and J ends lost 7 bases and 1 base respectively, with 20 bases between them. Germline CDR1 LNHDA, CDR2 SQIVND (reference sequence). The CDR3 runs 17 residues. The CDR3 DNA, read in part, is TGTGCCAGTATCCCCAACGGGGGAATCTTTTCTGGAAACACC. Translating it yields CASIPNGGIFSGNT. In full, the CDR3 is CASIPNGGIFSGNTIYF.

With regard to this clone: The missing CDR3 end, 3 residues past where the read stops, is filled in from the germline J gene. The gene calls are TRBV6-2 or TRBV6-3 and TRBJ2-5; tentative D call: TRBD2 (6 bases). V was shortened by 7 bases and J by 4 bases, with 13 bases between the two germline ends. The CDR3 runs 13 residues. In germline, CDR1 is MNHEY, CDR2 SVGEGT. This chain's CDR3 is CASTRAGGETQYF. The CDR3 DNA, read in part, is TGTGCCAGCACACGAGCGGGTGGAGAGACC.